Listed below are T cell receptor beta chains from one sample, sequenced in a study of blood T cell repertoires in COVID-19. Measured with immunoSEQ multiplex PCR; TCRdb has only the in-frame clones, and not every one. The sample carries around 240,000 clones, around 85% recorded once. The sequenced sample consisted of PBMCs or T cells enriched from blood (not recorded which). These receptors originate from a woman in her forties or fifties who had recovered from COVID-19. The CDR3 runs from the conserved cysteine through the conserved F or W. A D gene is named only where the DNA matches it firmly. Size tells how often a clone was seen (once, few, many) or the class of an expanded clone, and some rows leave it out.

clone size: .
V gene: TRBV28
D gene: .
J gene: TRBJ2-1
CDR3 DNA: TGTGCCAGCAGCCGACAGAGGAATGAGCAGTTCTTC
CDR3 protein: CASSRQRNEQFF

clone size: .
V gene: TRBV7-3
D gene: TRBD1
J gene: TRBJ2-1
CDR3 DNA: TGTGCCAGCAGCGCTAACACAGGGGGCCTGCGCAATGAGCAGTTCTTC
CDR3 protein: CASSANTGGLRNEQFF

clone size: .
V gene: TRBV11-2
D gene: .
J gene: TRBJ2-2
CDR3 DNA: TGTGCCAGCAGCGCACTTAGCACCGGGGAGCTGTTTTTT
CDR3 protein: CASSALSTGELFF

clone size: .
V gene: TRBV7-6
D gene: .
J gene: TRBJ1-5
CDR3 DNA: TGTGCCAGCAGCTCGGGACATTCAAGCAATCAGCCCCAGCATTTT
CDR3 protein: CASSSGHSSNQPQHF

clone size: few
V gene: TRBV27
D gene: .
J gene: TRBJ1-6
CDR3 DNA: TGTGCCAGCAGTTTCTCGGCAGGGGCCAATTCACCCCTCCACTTT
CDR3 protein: CASSFSAGANSPLHF

clone size: once
V gene: TRBV21-1
D gene: .
J gene: TRBJ2-1
CDR3 DNA: TGTGCCAGCAGCAAAGTCCCTAGCACTTCATCCTACAATGAGCAGTTCTTC
CDR3 protein: CASSKVPSTSSYNEQFF

clone size: .
V gene: TRBV4-1
D gene: .
J gene: TRBJ2-1
CDR3 DNA: TGCGCCAGCAGCCAAGATAGTGAGGGTGAGCAGTTCTTC
CDR3 protein: CASSQDSEGEQFF

clone size: .
V gene: TRBV10-1
D gene: .
J gene: TRBJ2-7
CDR3 DNA: TGCGCCAGCAGTGCATCGGGAGCAGATTACGAGCAGTACTTC
CDR3 protein: CASSASGADYEQYF

clone size: .
V gene: TRBV5-6
D gene: .
J gene: TRBJ1-6
CDR3 DNA: TGTGCCAGCAGCTACAGGAACTATAATTCACCCCTCCACTTT
CDR3 protein: CASSYRNYNSPLHF

clone size: .
V gene: TRBV14
D gene: .
J gene: TRBJ1-1
CDR3 DNA: TGTGCCAGCAGCCAACAGAGACTGCCGAACACTGAAGCTTTCTTT
CDR3 protein: CASSQQRLPNTEAFF

clone size: .
V gene: TRBV12-5
D gene: TRBD1
J gene: TRBJ1-1
CDR3 DNA: TGTGCTAGTGGTTTCGGGACAGGGACTATGAACACTGAAGCTTTCTTT
CDR3 protein: CASGFGTGTMNTEAFF

clone size: .
V gene: TRBV5-1
D gene: TRBD2
J gene: TRBJ2-1
CDR3 DNA: TGCGCCAGCAGCTTGGCCAGACTAGCAGGGATCAATGAGCAGTTCTTC
CDR3 protein: CASSLARLAGINEQFF

clone size: .
V gene: TRBV25-1
D gene: .
J gene: TRBJ2-5
CDR3 DNA: TGTGCCAGCAGTGTCTCAGGGCGCCGCGACGAGACCCAGTACTTC
CDR3 protein: CASSVSGRRDETQYF

clone size: once
V gene: TRBV20-1
D gene: .
J gene: TRBJ2-1
CDR3 DNA: TGCAGTGCTAGTCGGGGAAATACCTACAATGAGCAGTTCTTC
CDR3 protein: CSASRGNTYNEQFF

clone size: .
V gene: TRBV9
D gene: .
J gene: TRBJ2-1
CDR3 DNA: TGTGCCAGCAGCGTAGAACAGGGAATTTACAATGAGCAGTTCTTC
CDR3 protein: CASSVEQGIYNEQFF

clone size: .
V gene: TRBV30
D gene: TRBD2
J gene: TRBJ2-5
CDR3 DNA: TGTGCCTGGGCCCCCGGGACTAGCGAAGAGACCCAGTACTTC
CDR3 protein: CAWAPGTSEETQYF

clone size: .
V gene: TRBV3-1/TRBV3-2
D gene: .
J gene: TRBJ1-4
CDR3 DNA: TGTGCCAGCAGCCAAGATCCCAGGGATAATGAAAAACTGTTTTTT
CDR3 protein: CASSQDPRDNEKLFF

clone size: .
V gene: TRBV29-1
D gene: TRBD2
J gene: TRBJ2-7
CDR3 DNA: TGCAGCGTTGAAAAGCGGGAGGCCTACGGCGAGCAGTACTTC
CDR3 protein: CSVEKREAYGEQYF

clone size: .
V gene: TRBV19
D gene: TRBD1
J gene: TRBJ1-6
CDR3 DNA: TGTGCCAGCGAATCGACGGGGACAGTCTATTCACCCCTCCACTTT
CDR3 protein: CASESTGTVYSPLHF

clone size: .
V gene: TRBV27
D gene: .
J gene: TRBJ2-3
CDR3 DNA: TGTGCCAGCAGTTTATTCCCGACAGCGACAGATACGCAGTATTTT
CDR3 protein: CASSLFPTATDTQYF

clone size: .
V gene: TRBV28
D gene: TRBD1
J gene: TRBJ2-3
CDR3 DNA: TGTGCCAGCAGTCCGAGGGGACAGGGCACAGATACGCAGTATTTT
CDR3 protein: CASSPRGQGTDTQYF

clone size: .
V gene: TRBV7-2
D gene: .
J gene: TRBJ2-7
CDR3 DNA: TGTGCCAGCAGCCTCGACAGGTTTTGGGGGGAGCAGTACTTC
CDR3 protein: CASSLDRFWGEQYF

clone size: .
V gene: TRBV5-1
D gene: TRBD1
J gene: TRBJ2-6
CDR3 DNA: TGCGCCAGCAGCCTCGTCGCCCGGACAGGGGGCACTGGGGCCAACGTCCTGACTTTC
CDR3 protein: CASSLVARTGGTGANVLTF

clone size: .
V gene: TRBV7-9
D gene: .
J gene: TRBJ2-7
CDR3 DNA: TGTGCCAGCAGCTTAGGGGGCAGTCCTACGAGCGAGCAGTACTTC
CDR3 protein: CASSLGGSPTSEQYF

clone size: .
V gene: TRBV19
D gene: TRBD1
J gene: TRBJ1-1
CDR3 DNA: TGTGCCAGTAGCCAGGACAGGGGAGGTGAAGCTTTCTTT
CDR3 protein: CASSQDRGGEAFF

clone size: .
V gene: TRBV11-2
D gene: .
J gene: TRBJ2-1
CDR3 DNA: TGTGCCAGCAGCCTCAAACCCGAGGGCCCCTACAATGAGCAGTTCTTC
CDR3 protein: CASSLKPEGPYNEQFF

clone size: .
V gene: TRBV4-1
D gene: TRBD1
J gene: TRBJ1-4
CDR3 DNA: TGCGCCAGCAGCCAGGGACAGAGCAGTAATGAAAAACTGTTTTTT
CDR3 protein: CASSQGQSSNEKLFF

clone size: .
V gene: TRBV5-4
D gene: TRBD1
J gene: TRBJ2-3
CDR3 DNA: TGTGCCAGCAGCTTGCGTCGGGACAGGGGGCAAGATACGCAGTATTTT
CDR3 protein: CASSLRRDRGQDTQYF

clone size: .
V gene: TRBV6-5
D gene: .
J gene: TRBJ1-1
CDR3 DNA: TGTGCCAGCAGTACTGGACAGTTTAACACTGAAGCTTTCTTT
CDR3 protein: CASSTGQFNTEAFF

clone size: .
V gene: TRBV7-2
D gene: .
J gene: TRBJ2-2
CDR3 DNA: TGTGCCAGCAGCTTAGTTAGCGGGACAGCAAACACCGGGGAGCTGTTTTTT
CDR3 protein: CASSLVSGTANTGELFF

clone size: .
V gene: TRBV6-5
D gene: .
J gene: TRBJ1-6
CDR3 DNA: TGTGCCAGCAGGGGGGACAACGCGTGGGGTTCACCCCTCCACTTT
CDR3 protein: CASRGDNAWGSPLHF

clone size: .
V gene: TRBV11-2
D gene: TRBD2
J gene: TRBJ2-3
CDR3 DNA: TGTGCCAGCAGCTTAAGGGTACTAGCGGAGAGCACAGATACGCAGTATTTT
CDR3 protein: CASSLRVLAESTDTQYF

clone size: .
V gene: TRBV19
D gene: TRBD1
J gene: TRBJ2-1
CDR3 DNA: TGTGCCAGTAGTATCCCACAGGGGCGACGTTCTACTTACAATGAGCAGTTCTTC
CDR3 protein: CASSIPQGRRSTYNEQFF

clone size: .
V gene: TRBV28
D gene: TRBD1
J gene: TRBJ1-1
CDR3 DNA: TGTGCCAGCAGTTTAGTTGGCCAGGGGGCGTACACTGAAGCTTTCTTT
CDR3 protein: CASSLVGQGAYTEAFF

clone size: .
V gene: TRBV15
D gene: .
J gene: TRBJ2-1
CDR3 DNA: TGTGCCACCAGCTACCAGGGGTGGCCGAAGACGAACCACCACAATGAGCAGTTCTTC
CDR3 protein: CATSYQGWPKTNHHNEQFF

clone size: .
V gene: TRBV28
D gene: .
J gene: TRBJ1-1
CDR3 DNA: TGTGCCAGCAGTTTAAAACAGACGGAAGCTTTCTTT
CDR3 protein: CASSLKQTEAFF

clone size: few
V gene: TRBV27
D gene: .
J gene: TRBJ1-6
CDR3 DNA: TGTGCCAGCAGTTATGGGGCGGCCGCCAAAAATTCACCCCTCCACTTT
CDR3 protein: CASSYGAAAKNSPLHF

clone size: many
V gene: TRBV5-6
D gene: .
J gene: TRBJ2-3
CDR3 DNA: TGTGCCAGCAGCAAACGGGACAACACAGATACGCAGTATTTT
CDR3 protein: CASSKRDNTDTQYF

clone size: .
V gene: TRBV5-4
D gene: TRBD2
J gene: TRBJ2-3
CDR3 DNA: TGTGCCAGCAGCCCCCCTGGGACTACTAGCACAGATACGCAGTATTTT
CDR3 protein: CASSPPGTTSTDTQYF

clone size: .
V gene: TRBV5-1
D gene: TRBD1
J gene: TRBJ2-5
CDR3 DNA: TGCGCCAGCAGCTTGGTAGGGGGCATTAACGGGGAGACCCAGTACTTC
CDR3 protein: CASSLVGGINGETQYF

clone size: .
V gene: TRBV7-6
D gene: TRBD2
J gene: TRBJ2-2
CDR3 DNA: TGTGCCAGCAGTATCGGGACTAGTACTTCCCCGGAGATGAACACCGGGGAGCTGTTTTTT
CDR3 protein: CASSIGTSTSPEMNTGELFF

clone size: .
V gene: TRBV30
D gene: TRBD1
J gene: TRBJ1-4
CDR3 DNA: TGTGCCTGGAGGGACAGGGCAAAGACTAATGAAAAACTGTTTTTT
CDR3 protein: CAWRDRAKTNEKLFF

clone size: .
V gene: TRBV7-9
D gene: TRBD1
J gene: TRBJ1-2
CDR3 DNA: TGTGCCAGCAGCTTAGAGGGGCAGGGGGCTTTCTATGGCTACACCTTC
CDR3 protein: CASSLEGQGAFYGYTF

clone size: .
V gene: TRBV12-3/TRBV12-4
D gene: .
J gene: TRBJ2-2
CDR3 DNA: TGTGCCAGCAGTTTAGGAGCAGGGGAGCTGTTTTTT
CDR3 protein: CASSLGAGELFF

clone size: .
V gene: TRBV7-9
D gene: .
J gene: TRBJ2-7
CDR3 DNA: TGTGCCAGCAGCTCCCCCCGCTCCTACGAGCAGTACTTC
CDR3 protein: CASSSPRSYEQYF

clone size: few
V gene: TRBV28
D gene: .
J gene: TRBJ1-2
CDR3 DNA: TGTGCCAGCAGGAACGCAGGGGCCTCTTTCGGTAACTATGGCTACACCTTC
CDR3 protein: CASRNAGASFGNYGYTF

clone size: few
V gene: TRBV24-1
D gene: TRBD2
J gene: TRBJ2-2
CDR3 DNA: TGTGCCACAGCTCCCGGGAATCCTGGGACTAGCGGGTCCGGGGAGCTGTTTTTT
CDR3 protein: CATAPGNPGTSGSGELFF

clone size: few
V gene: TRBV5-5
D gene: TRBD1
J gene: TRBJ2-7
CDR3 DNA: TGTGCCAGCAGGTTAGCGACAGGGACCTCCTACGAGCAGTACTTC
CDR3 protein: CASRLATGTSYEQYF